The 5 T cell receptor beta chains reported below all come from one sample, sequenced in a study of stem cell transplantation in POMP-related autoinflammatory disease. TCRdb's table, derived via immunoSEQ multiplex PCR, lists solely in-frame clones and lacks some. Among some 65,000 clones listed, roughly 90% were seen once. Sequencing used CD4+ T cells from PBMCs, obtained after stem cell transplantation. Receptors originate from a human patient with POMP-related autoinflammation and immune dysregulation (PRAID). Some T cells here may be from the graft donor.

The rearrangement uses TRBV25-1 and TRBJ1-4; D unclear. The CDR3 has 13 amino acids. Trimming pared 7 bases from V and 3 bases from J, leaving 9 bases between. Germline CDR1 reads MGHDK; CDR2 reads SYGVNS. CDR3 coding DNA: TGTGCCAGCAATGGAAGGGCTAATGAAAAACTGTTTTTT. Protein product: CASNGRANEKLFF. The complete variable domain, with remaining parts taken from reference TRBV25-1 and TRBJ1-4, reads EADIYQTPRYLVIGTGKKITLECSQTMGHDKMYWYQQDPGMELHLIHYSYGVNSTEKGDLSSESTVSRIRTEHFPLTLESARPSHTSQYLCASNGRANEKLFFGSGTQLSVL.

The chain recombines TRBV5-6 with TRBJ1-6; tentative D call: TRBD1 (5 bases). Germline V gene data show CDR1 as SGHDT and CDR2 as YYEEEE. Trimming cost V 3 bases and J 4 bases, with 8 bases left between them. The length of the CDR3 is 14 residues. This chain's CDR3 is CASSSRQYNSPLHF. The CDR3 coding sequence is TGTGCCAGCAGCTCTCGACAGTATAATTCACCCCTCCACTTT.

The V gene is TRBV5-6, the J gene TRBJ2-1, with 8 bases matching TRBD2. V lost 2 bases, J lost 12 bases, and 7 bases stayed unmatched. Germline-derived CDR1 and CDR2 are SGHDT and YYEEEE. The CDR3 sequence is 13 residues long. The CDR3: CASSFGLAAAQFF. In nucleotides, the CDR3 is TGTGCCAGCAGCTTTGGACTAGCCGCGGCGCAGTTCTTC. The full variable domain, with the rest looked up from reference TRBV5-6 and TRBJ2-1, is DAGVTQSPTHLIKTRGQQVTLRCSPKSGHDTVSWYQQALGQGPQFIFQYYEEEERQRGNFPDRFSGHQFPNYSSELNVNALLLGDSALYLCASSFGLAAAQFFGPGTRLTVL.

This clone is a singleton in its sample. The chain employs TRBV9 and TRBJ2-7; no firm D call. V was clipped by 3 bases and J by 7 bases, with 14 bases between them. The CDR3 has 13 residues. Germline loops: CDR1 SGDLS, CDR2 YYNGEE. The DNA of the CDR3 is TGTGCCAGCAGCGGGCTTGGGATGGGGGAGCAGTACTTC. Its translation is CASSGLGMGEQYF.

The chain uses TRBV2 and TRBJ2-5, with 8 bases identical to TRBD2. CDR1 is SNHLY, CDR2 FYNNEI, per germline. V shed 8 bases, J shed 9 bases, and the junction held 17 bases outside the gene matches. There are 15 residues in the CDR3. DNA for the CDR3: TGTGCCAGCCGCGGCCTGCGGGGGGTGGGGATGTCCCAGTACTTC. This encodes CASRGLRGVGMSQYF.